Here is one T cell receptor beta chain with its context. Its antigen remains undetermined. No clone much larger than this one lies a single base away; base qualities are absent. This record belongs to a study of T cell changes during pregnancy in multiple sclerosis (dated by TCRdb to about 2019). Background for the entire study: In women with multiple sclerosis, the researchers looked at how the T cell repertoire shifted as pregnancy progressed.

Libraries were made using the immunoSEQ multiplex PCR assay. This is the immuneACCESS table as TCRdb keeps it, with only in-frame sequences that have V and J called. A part of the clones is gone; compared with another copy, unresolved V genes explain less than half, and the rest is unexplained. The sample table lists about 52,000 clones, roughly 92% of them with a count of one. The ten biggest clones cover 0.25% of the sample. Trimming removed 7 bases from V and 5 bases from J, leaving 21 bases between the germline ends. The CDR3 holds 16 amino acids from the cysteine to the phenylalanine. CDR3 DNA only is kept here, 48 bases in frame from base 1. Taken from the germline V gene (reference sequence), the CDR1 and CDR2 loops are WNHNN and SYGVQD.

In this chain, TRBV10-1 is recombined with TRBJ1-5, with a tentative D gene TRBD1 over 5 matching bases. The sequence came from a female donor with multiple sclerosis, enrolled in a pregnancy study. The material was CD4+ T cells from peripheral blood mononuclear cells, obtained in the third trimester of pregnancy. The DNA sequence follows: TGCGCCAGCATCTCCCCGGCCCCAGGGTTGGATCAGCCCCAGCATTTT. It translates as CASISPAPGLDQPQHF.